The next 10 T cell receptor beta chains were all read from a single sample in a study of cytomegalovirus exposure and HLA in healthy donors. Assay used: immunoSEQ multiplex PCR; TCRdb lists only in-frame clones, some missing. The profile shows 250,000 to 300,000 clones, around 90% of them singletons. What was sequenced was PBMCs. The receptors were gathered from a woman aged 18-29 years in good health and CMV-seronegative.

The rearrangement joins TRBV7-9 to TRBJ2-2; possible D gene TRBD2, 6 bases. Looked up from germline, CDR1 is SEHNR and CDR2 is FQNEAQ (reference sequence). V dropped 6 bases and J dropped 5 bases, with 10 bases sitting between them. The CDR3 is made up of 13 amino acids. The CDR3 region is CASRRSGTGELFF. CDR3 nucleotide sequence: TGTGCCAGCAGGCGTAGCGGAACCGGGGAGCTGTTTTTT.

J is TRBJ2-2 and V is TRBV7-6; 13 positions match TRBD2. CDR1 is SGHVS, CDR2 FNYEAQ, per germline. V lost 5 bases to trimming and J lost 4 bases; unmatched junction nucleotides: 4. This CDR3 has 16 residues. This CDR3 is CASSRLAGGSTGELFF. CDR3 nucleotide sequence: TGTGCCAGCAGCCGACTAGCGGGGGGCTCCACCGGGGAGCTGTTTTTT. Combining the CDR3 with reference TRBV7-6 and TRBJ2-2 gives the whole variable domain GAGVSQSPRYKVTKRGQDVALRCDPISGHVSLYWYRQALGQGPEFLTYFNYEAQQDKSGLPNDRFSAERPEGSISTLTIQRTEQRDSAMYRCASSRLAGGSTGELFFGEGSRLTVL.

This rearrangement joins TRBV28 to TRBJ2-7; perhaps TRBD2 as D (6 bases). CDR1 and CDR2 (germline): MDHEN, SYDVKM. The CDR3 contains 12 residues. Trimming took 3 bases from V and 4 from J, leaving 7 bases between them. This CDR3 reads CASSLEGYEQYF. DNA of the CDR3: TGTGCCAGCAGTTTGGAGGGGTACGAGCAGTACTTC.

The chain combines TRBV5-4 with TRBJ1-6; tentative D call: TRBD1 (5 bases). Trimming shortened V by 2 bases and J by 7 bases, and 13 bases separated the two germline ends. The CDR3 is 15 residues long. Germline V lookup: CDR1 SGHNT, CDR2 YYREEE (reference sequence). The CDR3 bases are TGTGCCAGCAGCTTTCGGGGGGGAGGAAATTCACCCCTCCACTTT. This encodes CASSFRGGGNSPLHF.

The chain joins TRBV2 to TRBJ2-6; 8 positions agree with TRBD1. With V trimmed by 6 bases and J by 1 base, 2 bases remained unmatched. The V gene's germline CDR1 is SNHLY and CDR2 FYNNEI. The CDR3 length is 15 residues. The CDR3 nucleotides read TGTGCCAGCAGCGACAGGGGATCTGGGGCCAACGTCCTGACTTTC. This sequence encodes CASSDRGSGANVLTF.

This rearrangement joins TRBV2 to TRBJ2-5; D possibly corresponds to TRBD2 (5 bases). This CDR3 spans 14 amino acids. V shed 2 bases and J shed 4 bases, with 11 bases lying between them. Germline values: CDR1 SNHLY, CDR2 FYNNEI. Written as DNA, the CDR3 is TGTGCCAGCAGTGAACGGGGAAGAGGAGAGACCCAGTACTTC. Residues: CASSERGRGETQYF. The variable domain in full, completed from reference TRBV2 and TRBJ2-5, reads EPEVTQTPSHQVTQMGQEVILRCVPISNHLYFYWYRQILGQKVEFLVSFYNNEISEKSEIFDDQFSVERPDGSNFTLKIRSTKLEDSAMYFCASSERGRGETQYFGPGTRLLVL.

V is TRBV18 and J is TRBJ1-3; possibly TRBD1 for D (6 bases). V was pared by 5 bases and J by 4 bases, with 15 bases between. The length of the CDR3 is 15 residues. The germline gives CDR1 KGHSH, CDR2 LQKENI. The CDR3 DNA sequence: TGTGCCAGCTCATCGTCAGGGGCTTCCGGAAACACCATATATTTT. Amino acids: CASSSSGASGNTIYF.

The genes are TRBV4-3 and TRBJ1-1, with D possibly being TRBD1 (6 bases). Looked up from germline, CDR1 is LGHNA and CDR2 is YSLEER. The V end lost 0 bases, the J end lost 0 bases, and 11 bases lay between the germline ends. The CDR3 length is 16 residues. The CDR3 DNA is TGCGCCAGCAGCCAAGAGCTGGACAGCTTGAACACTGAAGCTTTCTTT. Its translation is CASSQELDSLNTEAFF.

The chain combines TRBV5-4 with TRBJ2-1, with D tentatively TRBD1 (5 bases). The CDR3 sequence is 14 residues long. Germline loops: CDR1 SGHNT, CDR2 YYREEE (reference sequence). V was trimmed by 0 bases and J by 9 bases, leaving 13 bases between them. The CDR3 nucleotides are TGTGCCAGCAGCTTGGGACAGCCTTCCGGTGAGCAGTTCTTC. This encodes CASSLGQPSGEQFF.

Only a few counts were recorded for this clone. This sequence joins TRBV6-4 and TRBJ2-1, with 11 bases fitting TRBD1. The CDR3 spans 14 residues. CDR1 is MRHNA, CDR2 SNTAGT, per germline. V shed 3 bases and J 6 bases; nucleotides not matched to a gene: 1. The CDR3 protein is CASSEGTGGNEQFF. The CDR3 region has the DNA TGTGCCAGCAGTGAAGGGACAGGGGGCAATGAGCAGTTCTTC.